This TCR beta chain was sequenced for a study of blood T cell repertoires in COVID-19 (dated by TCRdb to 2018 to 2020). Regarding the complete study: Collaborator samples came from the United States, Italy and Spain and covered acute and convalescent phases of COVID-19. The dataset comprised deeply sampled blood TCRbeta repertoires from subjects exposed to, actively infected with, or recovered from COVID-19. Samples were obtained from the ongoing ImmuneRACE study (first 160 participants) and from roughly 1,300 subjects provided by 6 global collaborators. Where HLA class I and class II types were available, the types were taken from metadata supplied by the sample provider, not from assay-based typing. Sample metadata almost always included a de-identified subject ID, COVID-19 status, age in years and sex. The prospective study material was composed of cDNA or gDNA derived from T cells, B-cell-depleted T cells, or PBMCs. The repertoires were released in a freely available public database intended as a resource for research on the immune response to SARS-CoV-2.

What the work shows at the level of the full study, not this receptor alone: The quantity of clinical and demographic metadata differed by source and by participant and was supplied without curation.

Comments on this clone: Its antigen is unknown. Base quality data are lacking; no much larger clone is found one base away. The identical CDR3 is also encoded by other nucleotide sequences in the sample.

V and J are trimmed by 0 bases and 3 bases, and the gene matches miss 2 bases of the junction. The germline V gene supplies CDR1 SGHRS and CDR2 YFSETQ. From its cysteine to its phenylalanine, the CDR3 spans 15 amino acids. Only the CDR3 DNA stays, 45 bases, in frame from base 1. The collaborating institutions used their own protocols to collect whole blood in K2EDTA tubes. For TCRbeta analysis, collaborator samples were shipped as frozen whole blood, as isolated PBMCs, or as DNA extracted from either sample type. TCRbeta CDR3 regions were amplified from genomic DNA using the immunoSEQ Assay, a bias-controlled multiplex PCR. The original methods were these. Within the assay, amplification of reference gene primers was used to estimate how many nucleated cells each sample contained. To quantify the absolute abundance of each unique TCRbeta CDR3 rearrangement, sequence reads were collapsed and filtered. For each sample, productive Simpson clonality was calculated as the square root of Simpson's diversity index over productive rearrangements. TCRdb retrieved this table from immuneACCESS and kept in-frame rearrangements only. Not all clones are present; in checked studies, unresolved V genes account for under half, and no reason is known for the remainder. D and trimming come from the DNA, and the V and J calls and clone size come from that table. This sample lists approximately 220,000 clones; 81% were detected once. The top ten hold 6% to 9.5% of the sample.

The receptor comes from an elderly woman with acute or convalescent COVID-19. Sequencing was performed on peripheral blood. The chain joins TRBV5-1 to TRBJ2-5; 10 central bases correspond to TRBD2. The DNA sequence is given as TGCGCCAGCAGCTTGGATGGACTAGCGGAAGAGACCCAGTACTTC. It is translated as CASSLDGLAEETQYF.